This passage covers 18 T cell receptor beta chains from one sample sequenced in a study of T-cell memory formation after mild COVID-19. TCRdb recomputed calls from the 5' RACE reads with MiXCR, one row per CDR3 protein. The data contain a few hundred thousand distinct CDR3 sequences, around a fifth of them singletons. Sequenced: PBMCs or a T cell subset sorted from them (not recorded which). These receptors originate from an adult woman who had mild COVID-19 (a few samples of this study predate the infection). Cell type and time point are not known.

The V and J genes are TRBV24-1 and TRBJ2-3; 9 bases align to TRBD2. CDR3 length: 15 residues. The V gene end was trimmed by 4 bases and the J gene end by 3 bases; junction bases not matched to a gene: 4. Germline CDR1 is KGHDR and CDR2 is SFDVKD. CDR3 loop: CATSERTSVTDTQYF. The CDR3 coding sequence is TGTGCCACCAGTGAACGGACTAGCGTGACAGATACGCAGTATTTT.

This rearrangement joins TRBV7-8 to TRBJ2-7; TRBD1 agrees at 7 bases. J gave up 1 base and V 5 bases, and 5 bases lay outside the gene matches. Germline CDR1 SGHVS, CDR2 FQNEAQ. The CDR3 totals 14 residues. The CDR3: CASSADRRSYEQYF. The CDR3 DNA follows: TGTGCCAGCAGCGCGGACAGGCGATCCTACGAGCAGTACTTC. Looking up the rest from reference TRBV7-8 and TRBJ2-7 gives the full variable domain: GAGVSQSPRYKVAKRGQDVALRCDPISGHVSLFWYQQALGQGPEFLTYFQNEAQLDKSGLPSDRFFAERPEGSVSTLKIQRTQQEDSAVYLCASSADRRSYEQYFGPGTRLTVT.

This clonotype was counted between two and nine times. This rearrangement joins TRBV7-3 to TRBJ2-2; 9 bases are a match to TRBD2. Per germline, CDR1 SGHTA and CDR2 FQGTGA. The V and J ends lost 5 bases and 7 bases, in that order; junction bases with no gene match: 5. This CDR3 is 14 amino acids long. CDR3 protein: CASSPGTSLGELFF. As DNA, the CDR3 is TGTGCCAGCAGCCCCGGGACTAGCCTCGGGGAGCTGTTTTTT.

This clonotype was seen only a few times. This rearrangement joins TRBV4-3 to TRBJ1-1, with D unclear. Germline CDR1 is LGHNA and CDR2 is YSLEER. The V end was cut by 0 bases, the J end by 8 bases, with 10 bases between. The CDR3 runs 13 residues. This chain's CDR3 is CASSQEAGFEAFF. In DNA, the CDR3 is TGCGCCAGCAGCCAAGAGGCCGGGTTCGAAGCTTTCTTT.

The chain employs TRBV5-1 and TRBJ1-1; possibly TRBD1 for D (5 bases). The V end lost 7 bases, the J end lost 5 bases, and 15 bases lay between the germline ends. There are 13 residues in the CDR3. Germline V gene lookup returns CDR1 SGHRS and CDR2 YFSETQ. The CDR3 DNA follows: TGCGCCAGCTCTCAGGGCGATAGGACTGAAGCTTTCTTT. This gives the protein CASSQGDRTEAFF. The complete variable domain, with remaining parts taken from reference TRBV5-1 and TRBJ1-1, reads KAGVTQTPRYLIKTRGQQVTLSCSPISGHRSVSWYQQTPGQGLQFLFEYFSETQRNKGNFPGRFSGRQFSNSRSEMNVSTLELGDSALYLCASSQGDRTEAFFGQGTRLTVV.

CDR3 protein: CASATLGTGKGVMNTEAFF. CDR3 nucleotides: TGTGCCAGCGCGACACTGGGGACAGGGAAGGGTGTGATGAACACTGAAGCTTTCTTT. V usage is TRBV18 and J usage is TRBJ1-1, with 9 bases fitting TRBD1. CDR1 is KGHSH, CDR2 LQKENI, per germline. The CDR3 contains 19 residues. With V trimmed by 8 bases and J by 0 bases, 19 bases remained unmatched.

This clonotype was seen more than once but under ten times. CDR3 amino acids: CASSQVAGGVTDTQYF. The CDR3 DNA sequence: TGCGCCAGCAGCCAAGTAGCGGGGGGGGTCACAGATACGCAGTATTTT. This chain joins TRBV4-1 and TRBJ2-3, with TRBD2 matching 11 bases. The CDR3 runs 16 residues. Trimming at V came to 1 base and at J to 2 bases, leaving 2 bases not matched to a gene. Germline assignment: CDR1 MGHRA and CDR2 YSYEKL.

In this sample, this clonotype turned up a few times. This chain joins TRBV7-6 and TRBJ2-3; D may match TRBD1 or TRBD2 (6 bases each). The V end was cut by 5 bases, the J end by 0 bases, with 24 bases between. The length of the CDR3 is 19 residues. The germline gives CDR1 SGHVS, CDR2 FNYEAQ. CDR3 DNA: TGTGCCAGCAGCGTACCCAAAGGGGGGCGAGGCCTTAGCACAGATACGCAGTATTTT. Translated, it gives CASSVPKGGRGLSTDTQYF.

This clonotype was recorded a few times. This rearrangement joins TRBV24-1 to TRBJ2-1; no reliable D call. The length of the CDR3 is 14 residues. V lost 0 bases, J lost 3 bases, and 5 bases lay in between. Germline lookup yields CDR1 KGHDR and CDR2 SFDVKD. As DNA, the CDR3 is TGTGCCACCAGTGATTTGGGGGACTACAATGAGCAGTTCTTC. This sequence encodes CATSDLGDYNEQFF.

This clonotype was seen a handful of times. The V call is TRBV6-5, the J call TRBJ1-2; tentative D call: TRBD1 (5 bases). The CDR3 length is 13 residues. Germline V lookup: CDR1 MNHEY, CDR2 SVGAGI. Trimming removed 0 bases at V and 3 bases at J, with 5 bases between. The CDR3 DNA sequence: TGTGCCAGCAGTTACTCGACAGACTATGGCTACACCTTC. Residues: CASSYSTDYGYTF.

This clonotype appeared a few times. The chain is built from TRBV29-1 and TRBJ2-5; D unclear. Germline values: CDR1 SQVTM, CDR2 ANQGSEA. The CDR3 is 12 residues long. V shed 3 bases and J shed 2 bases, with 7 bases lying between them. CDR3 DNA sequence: TGCAGCGTTGACCTCGCTCAAGAGACCCAGTACTTC. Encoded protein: CSVDLAQETQYF.

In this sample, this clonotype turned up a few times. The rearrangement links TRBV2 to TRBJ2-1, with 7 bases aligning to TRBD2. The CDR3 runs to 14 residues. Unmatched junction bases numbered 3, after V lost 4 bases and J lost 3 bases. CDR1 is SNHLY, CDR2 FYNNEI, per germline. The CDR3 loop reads CASSAGGGYNEQFF. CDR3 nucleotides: TGTGCCAGCAGTGCGGGAGGCGGCTACAATGAGCAGTTCTTC.

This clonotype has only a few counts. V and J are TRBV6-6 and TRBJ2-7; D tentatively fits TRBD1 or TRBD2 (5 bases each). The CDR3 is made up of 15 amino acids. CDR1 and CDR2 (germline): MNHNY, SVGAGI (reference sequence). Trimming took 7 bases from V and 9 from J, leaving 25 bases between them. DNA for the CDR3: TGTGCCAGCACCGAGGGACGAGATCCTACCTCGCGGCAGTACTTC. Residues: CASTEGRDPTSRQYF.

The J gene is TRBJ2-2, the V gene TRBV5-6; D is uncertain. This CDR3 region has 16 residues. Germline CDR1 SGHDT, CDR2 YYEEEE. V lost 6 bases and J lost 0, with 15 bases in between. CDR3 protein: CASTDPGRANTGELFF. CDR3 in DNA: TGTGCCAGCACAGATCCGGGTCGGGCGAACACCGGGGAGCTGTTTTTT.

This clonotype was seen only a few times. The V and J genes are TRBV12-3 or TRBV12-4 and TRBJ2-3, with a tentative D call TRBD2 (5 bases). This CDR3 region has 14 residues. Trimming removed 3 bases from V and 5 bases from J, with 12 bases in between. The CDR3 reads CASSLGSLRDTQYF. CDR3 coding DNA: TGTGCCAGCAGTTTGGGGAGTCTAAGAGATACGCAGTATTTT.

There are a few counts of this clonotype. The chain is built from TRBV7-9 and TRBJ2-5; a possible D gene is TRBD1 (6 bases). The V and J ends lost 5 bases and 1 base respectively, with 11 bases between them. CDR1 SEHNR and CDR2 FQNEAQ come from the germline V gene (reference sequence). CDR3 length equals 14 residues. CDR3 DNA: TGTGCCAGCAGCCGACGACAGGCCCAAGAGACCCAGTACTTC. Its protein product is CASSRRQAQETQYF.

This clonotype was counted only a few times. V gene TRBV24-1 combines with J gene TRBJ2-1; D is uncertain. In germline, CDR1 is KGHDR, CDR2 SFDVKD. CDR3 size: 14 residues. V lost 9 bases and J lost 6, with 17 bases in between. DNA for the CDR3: TGTGCCACCGCCGACACCTCTACGGGCAATGAGCAGTTCTTC. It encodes CATADTSTGNEQFF.

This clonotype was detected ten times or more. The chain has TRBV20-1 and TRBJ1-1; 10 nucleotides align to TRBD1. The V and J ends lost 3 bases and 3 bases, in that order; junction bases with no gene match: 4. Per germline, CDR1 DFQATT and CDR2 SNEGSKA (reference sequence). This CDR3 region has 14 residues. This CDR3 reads CSASPGTGDTEAFF. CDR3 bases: TGCAGTGCTAGTCCCGGGACAGGGGACACTGAAGCTTTCTTT.